The 9 T cell receptor beta chains given below trace back to one sample, sequenced in a study of cytomegalovirus exposure and HLA in healthy donors. The PCR contained 60 Vbeta and 13 Jbeta primers. The table came from immunoSEQ multiplex PCR; TCRdb's copy has only in-frame clones and leaves some out. Here the sample spans around 140,000 clones, approximately 80% being singletons. Source material: PBMCs. The receptor source for this set is a woman aged 40 to 50 in good health and CMV-seronegative.

This clone was seen only a few times. The J gene is TRBJ1-5, the V gene TRBV6-5; TRBD1 is a possible D gene (5 bases). The CDR3 loop spans 14 amino acids. Germline CDR1 MNHEY, CDR2 SVGAGI. The V and J ends lost 3 bases and 1 base respectively, with 7 bases between them. This CDR3 reads CASSYQGSNQPQHF. The CDR3, as DNA: TGTGCCAGCAGTTATCAGGGAAGCAATCAGCCCCAGCATTTT.

The CDR3 loop is CAWRQWAGGMNTEAFF. In DNA, the CDR3 is TGTGCCTGGAGACAATGGGCAGGAGGCATGAACACTGAAGCTTTCTTT. The chain couples TRBV30 to TRBJ1-1; D gene unclear. This CDR3 spans 16 amino acids. Germline V lookup: CDR1 GTSNPN, CDR2 SVGIG (reference sequence). The V gene lost 3 bases and the J gene lost 0 bases, with 17 bases spanning the gap.

The chain uses TRBV6-1 and TRBJ2-5; maybe TRBD2 (6 bases). V lost 4 bases and J 5 bases, leaving 17 bases between the germline ends. The CDR3 is 15 amino acids. In germline, CDR1 is MNHNS, CDR2 SASEGT. The CDR3 DNA follows: TGTGCCAGCAGTGTTCCGGCCGTCCGGGGGGAGACCCAGTACTTC. Protein: CASSVPAVRGETQYF.

CDR3 bases: TGTGCCAGCAGCTTCCCCCCCGCGGGCCGTAACACCGGGGAGCTGTTTTTT. Translated, it gives CASSFPPAGRNTGELFF. The rearrangement joins TRBV7-6 to TRBJ2-2; a possible D gene is TRBD2 (5 bases). This CDR3 spans 17 amino acids. The V end was cut by 3 bases, the J end by 2 bases, with 16 bases between. The germline V gene has CDR1 SGHVS and CDR2 FNYEAQ.

The chain uses TRBV5-6 and TRBJ1-2; 7 bases align to TRBD1. The CDR3 covers 15 residues. With V trimmed by 4 bases and J by 7 bases, 13 bases remained unmatched. Germline V lookup: CDR1 SGHDT, CDR2 YYEEEE. CDR3: CASSPRGKHVGGYTF. The CDR3 DNA follows: TGTGCCAGCAGCCCCAGGGGGAAGCATGTGGGTGGCTACACCTTC.

The chain couples TRBV5-4 to TRBJ1-1; TRBD1 aligns across 8 bases. The germline V gene has CDR1 SGHNT and CDR2 YYREEE (reference sequence). V was clipped by 4 bases and J by 7 bases; unmatched bases: 9. CDR3 length: 14 amino acids. CDR3 region: CASSQQGGVCEAFF. DNA of the CDR3: TGTGCCAGCAGCCAACAGGGGGGAGTCTGTGAAGCTTTCTTT.

The chain joins TRBV7-2 to TRBJ1-2; D remains ambiguous. Trimming stripped 5 bases from V and 6 bases from J, with 13 bases between. CDR1 SGHTA and CDR2 FQGNSA come from the germline V gene. This CDR3 spans 13 amino acids. CDR3: CASSTLVGDGYTF. As DNA, the CDR3 is TGTGCCAGCAGCACTCTAGTCGGAGATGGCTACACCTTC.

CDR3 residues: CASSLAGGPKRDGYTF. DNA of the CDR3: TGTGCCAGCAGTTTAGCTGGTGGTCCAAAGAGGGATGGCTACACCTTC. The chain combines TRBV27 with TRBJ1-2, with D uncertain. CDR1 is MNHEY and CDR2 is SMNVEV in the germline V gene (reference sequence). The CDR3 consists of 16 residues. Between the trimmed V and J ends, which lost 2 bases and 6 bases, there was a span of 19 bases.

A single count supports this clone. The CDR3 region is CASSLEGRGPYEQYF. CDR3 in DNA: TGTGCCAGCAGCTTAGAGGGGAGGGGACCCTACGAGCAGTACTTC. The chain carries TRBV7-2 and TRBJ2-7, with 7 nucleotides matching TRBD2. The CDR3 consists of 15 residues. Per germline, CDR1 SGHTA and CDR2 FQGNSA. J lost 2 bases, V lost 1 base, and 5 bases had no gene match.